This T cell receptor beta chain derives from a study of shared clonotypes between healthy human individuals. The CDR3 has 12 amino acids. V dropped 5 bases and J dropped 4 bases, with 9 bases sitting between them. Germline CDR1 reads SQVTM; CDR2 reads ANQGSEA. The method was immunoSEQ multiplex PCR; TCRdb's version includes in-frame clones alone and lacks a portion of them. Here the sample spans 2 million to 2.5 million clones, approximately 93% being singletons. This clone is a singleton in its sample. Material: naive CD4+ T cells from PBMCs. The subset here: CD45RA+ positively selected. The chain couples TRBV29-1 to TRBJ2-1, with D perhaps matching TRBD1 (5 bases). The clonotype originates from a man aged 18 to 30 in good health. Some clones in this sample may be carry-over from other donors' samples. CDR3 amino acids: CSVRQSYNEQFF. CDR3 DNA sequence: TGCAGCGTTCGACAGTCTTACAATGAGCAGTTCTTC.